Listed below are T cell receptor beta chains from one sample, sequenced in a study of cytomegalovirus exposure and HLA in healthy donors. Profiled with immunoSEQ multiplex PCR; TCRdb holds only in-frame clones, not every one. The table has more than 90,000 clones, more than 70% seen once. The sequenced sample was PBMCs. The source is a young man in good health and CMV-seronegative. Both conserved end residues are part of each CDR3. D genes are given only for firm matches. The size entry is marked missing in some rows and otherwise reads once, few, many or a size class.

clone size	V gene	J gene	D gene	CDR3 protein	CDR3 DNA
NA	TRBV11-2	TRBJ2-5	TRBD2	CASSLAGGRPAQTQYF	TGTGCCAGCAGCTTAGCTGGCGGGAGGCCTGCCCAGACCCAGTACTTC
NA	TRBV6-1	TRBJ2-4	NA	CASSGQAKNIQYF	TGTGCCAGCAGTGGACAAGCCAAAAACATTCAGTACTTC
NA	TRBV11-2	TRBJ1-3	NA	CASSGGPKGTGNTIYF	TGTGCCAGCAGCGGGGGCCCTAAGGGCACTGGAAACACCATATATTTT
NA	TRBV28	TRBJ1-2	NA	CASSIRQDGYTF	TGTGCCAGCAGTATAAGACAGGATGGCTACACCTTC
NA	TRBV9	TRBJ2-1	NA	CASSPRGLTYNEQFF	TGTGCCAGCAGCCCCCGGGGGTTGACCTACAATGAGCAGTTCTTC
NA	TRBV28	TRBJ2-3	TRBD2	CASIPGGLAATDTQYF	TGTGCCAGCATTCCGGGGGGTCTAGCGGCCACAGATACGCAGTATTTT
NA	TRBV5-1	TRBJ2-1	TRBD1	CASSFHPDRSSYNEQFF	TGCGCCAGCAGCTTCCACCCGGACAGGAGCTCCTACAATGAGCAGTTCTTC
NA	TRBV27	TRBJ1-2	TRBD1	CASRPTGGMDGYTF	TGTGCCAGCAGGCCGACAGGGGGTATGGATGGCTACACCTTC
NA	TRBV11-3	TRBJ2-7	NA	CASSFLSYEQYF	TGTGCCAGCAGCTTCCTCTCCTACGAGCAGTACTTC
NA	TRBV5-4	TRBJ2-2	TRBD2	CASSRRMGGGFPGELFF	TGTGCCAGCAGCCGACGAATGGGCGGGGGGTTCCCTGGGGAGCTGTTTTTT
NA	TRBV10-1	TRBJ2-5	NA	CASSESGFGETQYF	TGCGCCAGCAGTGAGTCGGGCTTTGGAGAGACCCAGTACTTC
NA	TRBV6-4	TRBJ2-3	TRBD2	CASSTDGGWSTDTQYF	TGTGCCAGCAGCACCGACGGGGGGTGGAGCACAGATACGCAGTATTTT
NA	TRBV5-4	TRBJ2-7	TRBD2	CASTSSGSSYEQYF	TGTGCCAGCACATCTAGCGGGAGCTCCTACGAGCAGTACTTC
NA	TRBV5-1	TRBJ2-1	TRBD2	CASSSLTGGGNSYNEQFF	TGCGCCAGCAGCTCCTTAACGGGAGGCGGCAATTCCTACAATGAGCAGTTCTTC
once	TRBV18	TRBJ1-4	TRBD1	CASSPKDRDPFEKLFF	TGTGCCAGCTCACCGAAAGACAGGGATCCATTTGAAAAACTGTTTTTT
NA	TRBV25-1	TRBJ1-1	NA	CASSRGRNTEAFF	TGTGCCAGCAGTCGGGGAAGGAACACTGAAGCTTTCTTT
few	TRBV28	TRBJ1-6	TRBD1	CASRMDRVRNSPLHF	TGTGCCAGCAGGATGGACAGGGTAAGGAATTCACCCCTCCACTTT
NA	TRBV2	TRBJ1-5	TRBD1	CASTTGEGANQPQHF	TGTGCCAGTACAACAGGGGAAGGGGCAAATCAGCCCCAGCATTTT
NA	TRBV7-9	TRBJ1-4	TRBD1	CASTEQGNNEKLFF	TGTGCCAGCACCGAACAGGGGAATAATGAAAAACTGTTTTTT
NA	TRBV10-3	TRBJ2-1	TRBD1	CAISEPRDSNEQFF	TGTGCCATCAGCGAACCCCGGGACAGCAATGAGCAGTTCTTC
NA	TRBV6-4	TRBJ2-1	TRBD2	CASSGTAGGSNEQFF	TGTGCCAGCAGTGGGACGGCGGGGGGTTCCAATGAGCAGTTCTTC
NA	TRBV28	TRBJ2-7	TRBD2	CASNKAGVHYEQYF	TGTGCCAGCAACAAAGCGGGAGTCCATTACGAGCAGTACTTC
once	TRBV19	TRBJ1-5	NA	CASSWRSSNQPQHF	TGTGCCAGTAGTTGGAGAAGTAGCAATCAGCCCCAGCATTTT
NA	TRBV12-5	TRBJ1-1	NA	CASGLSIVLGGAGTYTEAFF	TGTGCTAGTGGTTTGAGTATCGTTTTGGGAGGGGCCGGAACTTACACTGAAGCTTTCTTT
NA	TRBV19	TRBJ1-1	TRBD1	CASSSTGGTEAFF	TGTGCCAGTAGTTCGACAGGGGGCACTGAAGCTTTCTTT
once	TRBV5-1	TRBJ2-2	TRBD2	CASSPPIAGGNTGELFF	TGCGCCAGCAGCCCCCCGATAGCGGGAGGGAACACCGGGGAGCTGTTTTTT
NA	TRBV21-1	TRBJ1-1	NA	CASSNPMGLAGVGTEAFF	TGTGCCAGCAGCAATCCTATGGGGCTGGCAGGGGTGGGGACTGAAGCTTTCTTT
once	TRBV7-2	TRBJ2-3	TRBD2	CASSLRLAGGSTQYF	TGTGCCAGCAGCTTAAGACTAGCGGGAGGGTCTACGCAGTATTTT
NA	TRBV12-5	TRBJ1-1	TRBD1	CASGLASATGLGEAFF	TGTGCTAGTGGTTTGGCCTCGGCGACAGGGCTTGGTGAAGCTTTCTTT
NA	TRBV2	TRBJ1-3	NA	CASSRQGVGNTIYF	TGTGCCAGCAGTCGTCAGGGTGTTGGAAACACCATATATTTT
NA	TRBV4-1	TRBJ1-2	NA	CASSQEWAATNYGYTF	TGCGCCAGCAGCCAAGAATGGGCAGCTACTAACTATGGCTACACCTTC
NA	TRBV5-1	TRBJ2-3	NA	CASRQEHSTDTQYF	TGCGCCAGCAGACAGGAACACAGCACAGATACGCAGTATTTT
once	TRBV4-3	TRBJ2-3	NA	CASSQDQNTDTQYF	TGCGCCAGCAGCCAAGATCAGAACACAGATACGCAGTATTTT
NA	TRBV4-1	TRBJ2-7	NA	CASSLMGGGSSEQYF	TGCGCCAGCAGCCTAATGGGAGGGGGTAGCTCCGAGCAGTACTTC